These 2 T cell receptor beta chains share one sample of origin, sequenced in a study of T cell responses to AZD1222 COVID-19 vaccine. The assay was immunoSEQ multiplex PCR, and TCRdb's table has in-frame clones only and misses some. The sample contains 80,000 or so clones, 70% to 90% of which appear only once. This specimen was peripheral blood, taken on day 0 of AZD1222 vaccination. The receptors here all came from an adult in good health.

The CDR3 coding sequence is TGTGCCATCAGTGCGCAAGGGGATCAGCCCCAGCATTTT. Translated, it gives CAISAQGDQPQHF. The rearrangement joins TRBV10-3 to TRBJ1-5, with D possibly TRBD1 on 5 matching bases. Trimming stripped 4 bases from V and 5 bases from J, with 9 bases between. The V gene's germline CDR1 is ENHRY and CDR2 SYGVKD. This CDR3 comprises 13 residues.

This sequence joins TRBV10-2 and TRBJ1-2; D ambiguous. This CDR3 is 13 amino acids long. V was cut by 2 bases and J by 8 bases, with 12 bases left in between. The germline CDR1 and CDR2 sequences are WSHSY and SAAADI. CDR3 amino acids: CASSETDRSGYTF. CDR3 nucleotide sequence: TGCGCCAGCAGTGAGACGGACCGGTCAGGCTACACCTTC.